This T cell receptor (beta chain) was sequenced in a study of Ad26.COV2.S vaccination and SARS-CoV-2 variants. Study in general: Recipients of Ad26.COV2.S got it intramuscularly, once or twice 56 days apart.

Noted treatment: 15 to 20 received Ad26.COV2.S at low or high dose, single or two shots; about 5 received placebo; per-sample allocation not given. Each sample was drawn 63 days after the first injection (of vaccine or placebo). The individual, an adult aged 18-55 years, was a donor in Boston. This table comes from immunoSEQ multiplex PCR, and its TCRdb copy is limited to in-frame clones, with some not included. This sample has approximately 420,000 clones, with roughly 90% found just once. As concerns this clone: The antigen remains undetermined.

Whole-study findings and limits: Measurements of TCR breadth and depth may have given underestimates of the total T cell responses.

Between the trimmed V and J ends, which lost 5 bases and 4 bases, there was a span of 15 bases. CDR3 length: 14 residues. Germline CDR1 reads SGHTA; CDR2 reads FQGNSA. V gene TRBV7-2 combines with J gene TRBJ2-7, with D tentatively TRBD1 (6 bases). The clonotype originates from a person aged 18-60 years who received the Ad26.COV2.S COVID-19 vaccine or a placebo. The source material was peripheral blood, sampled in a trial of Ad26.COV2.S vaccine versus placebo. The CDR3 DNA is TGTGCCAGCAGCCAGCTAGGGGGTGGGTACGAGCAGTACTTC. Its translation is CASSQLGGGYEQYF.